There are a few counts of the clone carrying this TCR beta chain. Its antigen is not identified. The data derive from a study of T-cell reconstitution after alpha-beta-depleted transplantation in children. General observations from the study: Surviving recipient cells, namely T cells and thymic progenitors, were the source of high day-60 TCRbeta diversity in some patients. In patients about two months after transplant, alpha-beta T cells reportedly arose from several hundred expanded graft clones.

It was with unique molecular identifiers that the TCRbeta library was prepared. TCRdb independently ran MiXCR on the PCR reads; one entry per CDR3 protein. The data contain under 100,000 distinct CDR3 sequences, roughly a sixth of them singletons. Germline V gene data show CDR1 as DFQATT and CDR2 as SNEGSKA (reference sequence). V lost 8 bases to trimming and J lost 6 bases, with 11 bases between them. The CDR3 is 10 residues long. The sample was PBMCs, mostly from graft donor cells, taken 180 days after TCRalphabeta/CD19-depleted stem cell transplant. The sequence was obtained from a male patient between 2 and 10 years old who had a stem cell transplant for acute lymphoblastic leukemia, so the T cells may come from the graft donor. The V gene is TRBV20-1, the J gene TRBJ2-7; possibly TRBD1 for D (5 bases). CDR3 sequence: CSTDRGEQYF. CDR3 nucleotide sequence: TGCAGTACCGACAGAGGCGAGCAGTACTTC.